This entry describes one TCR beta chain. The antigen is unknown. At one of its ends the junction is not consistent with the germline gene, which may arise from a read error. TCRdb re-called the 5' RACE reads through MiXCR, storing one row per CDR3 protein. The table lists under 250,000 distinct CDR3 sequences, less than 9% of them singletons, with approximately 0.85% in the top ten. This record comes from a study of T cells after yellow fever vaccination. Overall study findings and caveats: FACS-sorted repertoires might harbor abundant contaminating clonotypes from the bulk population.

The CDR3 has 11 amino acids. Germline V gene sequence: CDR1 SGHAT, CDR2 FQNNGV. The material was CD4+ T cells sorted from PBMCs, obtained 15 days after the yellow fever booster vaccination. The sequence was collected from a man aged 25 to 45 who received the YFV17D yellow fever vaccine. The V and J genes are TRBV11-2 and TRBJ1-1, with D hard to call. The CDR3 region has the DNA TGTGCCAGCAGCTTCCTCCGATCCCCGAGCTTT. Its translation is CASSFLRSPSF. Looking up the rest from reference TRBV11-2 and TRBJ1-1 gives the full variable domain: EAGVAQSPRYKIIEKRQSVAFWCNPISGHATLYWYQQILGQGPKLLIQFQNNGVVDDSQLPKDRFSAERLKGVDSTLKIQPAKLEDSAVYLCASSFLRSPSFGQGTRLTVV.